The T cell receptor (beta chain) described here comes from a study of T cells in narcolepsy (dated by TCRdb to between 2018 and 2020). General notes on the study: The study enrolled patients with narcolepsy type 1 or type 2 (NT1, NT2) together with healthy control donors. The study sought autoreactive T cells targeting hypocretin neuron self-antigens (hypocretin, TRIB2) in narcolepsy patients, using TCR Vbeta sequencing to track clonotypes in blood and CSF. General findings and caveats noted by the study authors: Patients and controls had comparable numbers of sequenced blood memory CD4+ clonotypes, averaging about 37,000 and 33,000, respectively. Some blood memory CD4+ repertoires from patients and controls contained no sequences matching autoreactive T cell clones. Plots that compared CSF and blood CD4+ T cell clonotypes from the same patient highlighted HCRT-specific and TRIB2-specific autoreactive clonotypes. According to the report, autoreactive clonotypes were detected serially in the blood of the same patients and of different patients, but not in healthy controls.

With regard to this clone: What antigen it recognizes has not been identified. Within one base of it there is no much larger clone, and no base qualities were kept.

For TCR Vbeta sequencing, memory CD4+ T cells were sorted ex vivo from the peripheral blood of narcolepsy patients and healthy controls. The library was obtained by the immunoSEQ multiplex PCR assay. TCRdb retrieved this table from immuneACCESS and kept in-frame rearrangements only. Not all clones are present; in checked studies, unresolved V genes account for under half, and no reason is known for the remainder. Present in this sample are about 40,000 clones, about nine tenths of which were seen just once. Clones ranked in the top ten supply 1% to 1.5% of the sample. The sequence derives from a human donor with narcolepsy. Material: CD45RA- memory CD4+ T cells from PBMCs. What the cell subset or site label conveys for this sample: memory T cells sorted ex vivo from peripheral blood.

In nucleotide form, the sequence is TGTGCCAGCAAAAAAGGGGGCGAGAATCAGCCCCAGCATTTT. The resulting protein is CASKKGGENQPQHF. The chain joins TRBV2 to TRBJ1-5; TRBD1 fits 7 bases in the junction. From the cysteine up to the phenylalanine, the CDR3 has a length of 14 residues. Only the CDR3 portion is preserved as DNA: 42 bases, with reading frame beginning at the first base. The germline V gene yields SNHLY for CDR1 and FYNNEI for CDR2. After removal of 7 bases from V and 4 bases from J, the junction retains 7 bases not matched to a gene. Joined to the reference TRBV2 and TRBJ1-5 proteins, this CDR3 gives the full variable domain: EPEVTQTPSHQVTQMGQEVILRCVPISNHLYFYWYRQILGQKVEFLVSFYNNEISEKSEIFDDQFSVERPDGSNFTLKIRSTKLEDSAMYFCASKKGGENQPQHFGDGTRLSIL.